A single T cell receptor beta chain is shown here with its context. During active infection, Seattle patients enrolled and were then monitored through disease. Under the authors' procedure: By means of reference gene primer amplification, nucleated cell counts were estimated. Libraries were prepared by immunoSEQ multiplex PCR; TCRdb keeps only in-frame clonotypes and omits some of them. V, J and clone size are those of that table, while D and trimming were read from the DNA. The sample yields 140,000 to 150,000 clones, roughly 84% seen once. Germline lookup yields CDR1 MGHRA and CDR2 YSYEKL. J lost 1 base, V lost 4 bases, and 4 bases had no gene match. CDR3 size: 15 residues. This entry belongs to a study of blood T cell repertoires in COVID-19. In the study overall: The origin of the acute and convalescent COVID-19 samples was the United States, Italy and Spain. T cells, B-cell-depleted T cells, or PBMCs supplied cDNA or gDNA.

This receptor was taken from a man younger than 40 with COVID-19, enrolled during active disease. Sequenced material: peripheral blood. The chain has TRBV4-1 and TRBJ2-1; the match to TRBD2 covers 7 bases. CDR3: CASSPNGRSYNEQFF. The CDR3 nucleotides are TGCGCCAGCAGCCCTAACGGGAGGTCCTACAATGAGCAGTTCTTC.